These 27 T cell receptor beta chains were all obtained from the same sample, sequenced in a study of T cell responses to AZD1222 COVID-19 vaccine. The protocol was immunoSEQ multiplex PCR, while the TCRdb copy is restricted to in-frame clones and leaves out a portion. The sample has 160,000 or so clones, about 87% seen once. The source was peripheral blood, collected 28 days after the second AZD1222 dose. The receptors were gathered from an adult who received the AZD1222 COVID-19 vaccine.

This clone was picked up one time. This chain uses TRBV7-2 with TRBJ2-2; D call uncertain. Germline CDR1 reads SGHTA; CDR2 reads FQGNSA. The germline V and J ends were trimmed by 1 base and 4 bases, with 13 bases remaining between them. The CDR3 length is 16 residues. The DNA of the CDR3 is TGTGCCAGCAGCTTAGAATGGGGTCGTGGCACCGGGGAGCTGTTTTTT. It translates to CASSLEWGRGTGELFF.

To note about this clone: An end of the junction differs from the germline gene, which may be a read error. The V and J genes are TRBV3-1 (or the pseudogene TRBV3-2) and TRBJ2-7; TRBD2 agrees at 7 bases. Germline V lookup: CDR1 LGHDT, CDR2 YNNKEL (reference sequence). The CDR3 runs 15 residues. This CDR3 reads CASSPSGGTSNEQYF. The CDR3, as DNA: TGTGCCAGCAGCCCCTCCGGGGGGACCTCCAACGAGCAGTACTTC.

V usage is TRBV27 and J usage is TRBJ1-2; TRBD1 is a possible D gene (5 bases). Germline CDR1 is MNHEY and CDR2 is SMNVEV (reference sequence). Trimming shortened V by 2 bases and J by 8 bases, and 12 bases separated the two germline ends. The CDR3 runs 13 residues. CDR3 coding DNA: TGTGCCAGCAGTTTAATGTCAGGGAAGGGCTACACCTTC. Translation gives CASSLMSGKGYTF.

This rearrangement joins TRBV5-1 to TRBJ2-7; 9 positions match TRBD2. V dropped 3 bases and J dropped 0; count of bases not matched to a gene: 4. The CDR3 covers 15 residues. CDR1 is SGHRS, CDR2 YFSETQ, per germline. Written as DNA, the CDR3 is TGCGCCAGCAGCTCTTTTAGCGGGAGCTCCTACGAGCAGTACTTC. Translating it yields CASSSFSGSSYEQYF.

The count of this clone is one. The chain links TRBV11-3 to TRBJ2-5; perhaps D is TRBD1 or TRBD2 (5 bases each). From germline, CDR1 is SGHNT and CDR2 YENEEA. This CDR3 region has 15 residues. V gave up 4 bases and J gave up 2 bases, with 14 bases separating them. The CDR3 nucleotides are TGTGCCAGCAGCTCAGGGTCGGGGTTTCAAGAGACCCAGTACTTC. It encodes CASSSGSGFQETQYF.

V and J are TRBV28 and TRBJ2-3, with TRBD1 identical over 9 bases. CDR1 and CDR2 from the germline V gene are MDHEN and SYDVKM. The CDR3 has 15 residues. Trimming cost V 2 bases and J 3 bases; bases outside gene matches: 3. The CDR3 sequence is CASSLPGTGTDTQYF. CDR3 bases: TGTGCCAGCAGTTTACCCGGGACAGGGACAGATACGCAGTATTTT.

The chain links TRBV7-6 to TRBJ2-1; possibly TRBD2 for D (5 bases). Trimming stripped 3 bases from V and 5 bases from J, with 17 bases between. This CDR3 comprises 16 residues. Germline loops: CDR1 SGHVS, CDR2 FNYEAQ. The CDR3 loop reads CASSFLRRGGNNEQFF. The CDR3 bases are TGTGCCAGCAGCTTTCTCAGAAGAGGAGGCAACAATGAGCAGTTCTTC.

The chain has TRBV5-8 and TRBJ2-5, with 7 bases lining up with TRBD1. The CDR3 has 16 residues. Germline V gene data show CDR1 as SGHTS and CDR2 as YDEGEE. The V and J ends lost 2 bases and 2 bases, in that order; junction bases with no gene match: 9. CDR3 bases: TGTGCCAGCAGCTTCTTCGGACAGGCGTTACAAGAGACCCAGTACTTC. The encoded protein is CASSFFGQALQETQYF.

The chain has TRBV7-2 and TRBJ2-3; 10 bases agree with TRBD1. The CDR3 is 15 residues long. V trimming: 5 bases; J trimming: 5 bases; junction bases outside the gene matches: 7. Germline V gene data show CDR1 as SGHTA and CDR2 as FQGNSA. The CDR3, as DNA: TGTGCCAGCAGCCCTGACAGGGGGCGGGGAGATACGCAGTATTTT. This gives the protein CASSPDRGRGDTQYF.

The chain links TRBV9 to TRBJ2-2, with 8 nucleotides matching TRBD1. Germline loops: CDR1 SGDLS, CDR2 YYNGEE. V gave up 10 bases and J gave up 6 bases; unmatched junction bases: 11. The CDR3 is made up of 14 amino acids. As DNA, the CDR3 is TGTGCCCCCGACAGGGGAAACCGGCCCGGGGAGCTGTTTTTT. Protein product: CAPDRGNRPGELFF. Complete variable domain (other parts from reference TRBV9 and TRBJ2-2): DSGVTQTPKHLITATGQRVTLRCSPRSGDLSVYWYQQSLDQGLQFLIQYYNGEERAKGNILERFSAQQFPDLHSELNLSSLELGDSALYFCAPDRGNRPGELFFGEGSRLTVL.

The V call is TRBV24-1, the J call TRBJ2-1, with 7 bases identical to TRBD2. Germline V CDR1 and CDR2: KGHDR, SFDVKD. This CDR3 spans 17 amino acids. Germline trimming cut 3 bases from V and 7 bases from J; bases unmatched to any gene: 14. The CDR3 loop reads CATSDPPPRGSSNEQFF. CDR3 coding DNA: TGTGCCACCAGTGATCCCCCCCCTCGCGGGAGCTCTAATGAGCAGTTCTTC.

The chain uses TRBV4-2 and TRBJ2-2; TRBD2 matches 9 bases. CDR3 length: 16 residues. V shed 4 bases, J shed 1 base, and the junction held 4 bases outside the gene matches. In germline, CDR1 is LGHNA, CDR2 YNFKEQ. In DNA form, the CDR3 reads TGTGCCAGCAGCCTCGGACTAGCGCAGAACACCGGGGAGCTGTTTTTT. This translates into CASSLGLAQNTGELFF.

The chain employs TRBV5-1 and TRBJ2-6; the D is unclear. V lost 4 bases, J lost 0 bases, and 5 bases lay in between. The length of the CDR3 is 14 residues. In germline, CDR1 is SGHRS, CDR2 YFSETQ. The CDR3 loop is CASSGLSGANVLTF. The CDR3 coding sequence is TGCGCCAGCAGCGGGCTCTCTGGGGCCAACGTCCTGACTTTC.

The chain links TRBV18 to TRBJ1-2; TRBD1 matches 8 bases. V shed 6 bases and J 6 bases; nucleotides not matched to a gene: 6. Germline CDR1 is KGHSH and CDR2 is LQKENI. This CDR3 spans 13 amino acids. The CDR3 DNA reads TGTGCCAGCTCGCCGACAGGGGATCATGGCTACACCTTC. Encoded protein: CASSPTGDHGYTF. Full variable domain (missing parts from reference TRBV18 and TRBJ1-2): NAGVMQNPRHLVRRRGQEARLRCSPMKGHSHVYWYRQLPEEGLKFMVYLQKENIIDESGMPKERFSAEFPKEGPSILRIQQVVRGDSAAYFCASSPTGDHGYTFGSGTRLTVV.

The chain recombines TRBV28 with TRBJ2-7; TRBD1 matches 9 bases. The CDR3 is 16 amino acids. After removal of 5 bases from V and 2 bases from J, the junction contained 10 bases not matched to a gene. The germline V gene encodes CDR1 MDHEN and CDR2 SYDVKM. This CDR3 is CASSGTGTGTPYEQYF. CDR3 in DNA: TGTGCCAGCAGTGGGACCGGGACAGGGACACCCTACGAGCAGTACTTC.

The chain employs TRBV28 and TRBJ2-7; weak D call: TRBD2 (6 bases). Germline assignment: CDR1 MDHEN and CDR2 SYDVKM. The V and J ends lost 5 bases and 4 bases respectively, with 12 bases between them. This CDR3 has 13 amino acids. The CDR3 region is CASSIGREYEQYF. The CDR3 bases are TGTGCCAGCAGTATCGGGCGGGAATACGAGCAGTACTTC.

The chain joins TRBV7-2 to TRBJ1-4; TRBD1 might be the D (6 bases). The germline V gene encodes CDR1 SGHTA and CDR2 FQGNSA. This CDR3 contains 17 residues. Trimming took 6 bases from V and 4 from J, leaving 21 bases between them. The CDR3 region is CASSSYAGGRINEKLFF. In DNA form, the CDR3 reads TGTGCCAGCAGTAGTTACGCGGGGGGCAGGATTAATGAAAAACTGTTTTTT.

The genes are TRBV19 and TRBJ2-3; 8 nucleotides agree with TRBD1. The CDR3 runs to 13 residues. Germline values: CDR1 LNHDA, CDR2 SQIVND (reference sequence). The trim removed 9 bases at V and 3 bases at J, leaving 5 bases unmatched. CDR3 amino acids: CASADRDTDTQYF. DNA of the CDR3: TGTGCCAGCGCGGACAGGGATACAGATACGCAGTATTTT.

This chain connects TRBV9 to TRBJ1-5; TRBD1 matches at 7 bases. The germline V gene encodes CDR1 SGDLS and CDR2 YYNGEE. Trimming removed 3 bases from V and 4 bases from J; junction bases left unmatched: 7. The CDR3 covers 15 residues. CDR3 region: CASSGDSSLNQPQHF. CDR3 nucleotide sequence: TGTGCCAGCAGCGGGGACAGCTCCCTTAATCAGCCCCAGCATTTT. The full variable domain, in which reference TRBV9 and TRBJ1-5 provide the parts outside the CDR3, is DSGVTQTPKHLITATGQRVTLRCSPRSGDLSVYWYQQSLDQGLQFLIQYYNGEERAKGNILERFSAQQFPDLHSELNLSSLELGDSALYFCASSGDSSLNQPQHFGDGTRLSIL.

The chain combines TRBV6-6 with TRBJ2-3, with 7 bases matching TRBD1. The CDR3 is 15 amino acids. The germline CDR1 and CDR2 sequences are MNHNY and SVGAGI (reference sequence). V gave up 2 bases and J gave up 0 bases; unmatched junction bases: 2. CDR3 sequence reads: CASSYGTASTDTQYF. For the CDR3, the DNA is TGTGCCAGCAGTTACGGGACAGCTAGCACAGATACGCAGTATTTT.

This clone was seen a handful of times. The chain is built from TRBV5-8 and TRBJ1-4; D call uncertain. The germline V gene has CDR1 SGHTS and CDR2 YDEGEE. This CDR3 has 15 residues. Trimming removed 4 bases from V and 7 bases from J, with 17 bases in between. CDR3 residues: CASSPGLSPGEKLFF. Written as DNA, the CDR3 is TGTGCCAGCAGCCCGGGCCTCTCTCCGGGTGAAAAACTGTTTTTT.

This clone was found a few times. V gene TRBV6-5 combines with J gene TRBJ1-3, with D unclear. V was pared by 6 bases and J by 4 bases, with 10 bases between. Germline V lookup: CDR1 MNHEY, CDR2 SVGAGI. There are 13 residues in the CDR3. DNA of the CDR3: TGTGCCAGCAGGTCCCCACCGGGAAACACCATATATTTT. Protein sequence: CASRSPPGNTIYF.

This chain links TRBV7-2 with TRBJ1-1; 7 positions agree with TRBD1. J was trimmed by 5 bases and V by 0 bases; bases with no gene match: 6. CDR3 length: 15 residues. Per germline, CDR1 SGHTA and CDR2 FQGNSA. The CDR3: CASSLAGGAGTEAFF. The CDR3 coding sequence is TGTGCCAGCAGCTTAGCAGGGGGCGCGGGGACTGAAGCTTTCTTT.

The chain carries TRBV7-2 and TRBJ2-2, with 10 bases identical to TRBD1. Per germline, CDR1 SGHTA and CDR2 FQGNSA. Unmatched junction bases numbered 1, after V lost 3 bases and J lost 6 bases. There are 14 residues in the CDR3. CDR3 sequence: CASSFGTGAGELFF. The CDR3 bases are TGTGCCAGCAGCTTTGGGACAGGGGCCGGGGAGCTGTTTTTT.

The V call is TRBV7-9, the J call TRBJ2-7; 7 nucleotides align to TRBD2. With V trimmed by 3 bases and J by 0 bases, 2 bases remained unmatched. CDR1 is SEHNR and CDR2 is FQNEAQ in the germline V gene (reference sequence). This CDR3 is built from 14 residues. The CDR3 here is CASSLGGNSYEQYF. The CDR3 nucleotides are TGTGCCAGCAGCTTGGGAGGGAACTCCTACGAGCAGTACTTC.

The rearrangement uses TRBV3-1 (or the pseudogene TRBV3-2) and TRBJ1-1, with no clear D. Trimming left V 4 bases short and J 1 base short, with 7 bases between. The CDR3 is 13 residues long. Germline CDR1 is LGHDT and CDR2 is YNNKEL (reference sequence). The CDR3 sequence is CASSPTGNTEAFF. The CDR3 DNA follows: TGTGCCAGCAGCCCGACGGGGAACACTGAAGCTTTCTTT.

This clone showed up just a few times. The rearrangement joins TRBV7-9 to TRBJ2-3; perhaps TRBD2 as D (5 bases). The CDR3 covers 14 residues. Germline V gene lookup returns CDR1 SEHNR and CDR2 FQNEAQ (reference sequence). CDR3 region: CASVEDFSTDTQYF. The CDR3 DNA sequence: TGTGCGAGCGTGGAGGATTTTAGCACAGATACGCAGTATTTT. The whole variable domain, remainder taken from reference TRBV7-9 and TRBJ2-3, is DTGVSQNPRHKITKRGQNVTFRCDPISEHNRLYWYRQTLGQGPEFLTYFQNEAQLEKSRLLSDRFSAERPKGSFSTLEIQRTEQGDSAMYLCASVEDFSTDTQYFGPGTRLTVL.